The source of this T cell receptor (beta chain) is a study of blood T cells in healthy people across ages (dated by TCRdb to 2015 to 2017). In terms of the full investigation: Template switching captured roughly one uniquely barcoded TCR beta cDNA molecule per two T cells in model experiments. The study measured age-related changes in TCR beta repertoire diversity using deep sequencing normalized with unique cDNA molecular identifiers. The donors were split into four age groups: young (average around 16 years), middle-aged (around 37), aged (about 56) and long-lived (roughly 86). Donors of different ages were randomly distributed across sequencing lanes to avoid experimental bias. Using the same blood draw, the study looked at two additional independent replicas of 1 million unique cDNA reads for two donors, one aged 18 to 30 and the other aged 80 or older.

The 39 donors, aged 6 to 90 years, were systemically healthy Caucasian individuals from Russia. Each donor gave about 9.7 milliliters of peripheral blood, drawn into EDTA-treated Vacutainer tubes. PBMCs were isolated by Ficoll-Paque density-gradient centrifugation, with at least 6 million obtained per sample. Trizol reagent was used to extract total RNA from PBMCs, with at least 5.5 micrograms per sample. Naive CD45RAhigh/CD27high T cell percentages were measured by flow cytometry on a PBMC aliquot from every donor. The study at large found these results: Observed TCR beta diversity correlated strongly with the percentage of naive T cells measured by flow cytometry. As age increased, observed TCR beta diversity per million T cells dropped in a roughly linear way, and a significant reduction was already evident by age 40. Bulk unsorted PBMC profiling prevented conclusive comparison of naive and antigen-experienced compartments. Compared with the aged group, more naive CD4+ T cells, fewer expanded clones and increased TCR diversity were shown by the long-lived group, suggesting age selection. Because the CMV infection status of the donors was unknown, age-related changes in expanded clonotypes may potentially have been confounded. Estimates of total diversity from one million sequenced T cells were regarded as lower bounds and underestimates.

The CDR3 runs 15 amino acids, cysteine and phenylalanine included. The read is trimmed to its CDR3 DNA, 45 bases read in frame from base 1. CDR1 MNHEY and CDR2 SVGAGI were looked up in the germline V gene. V and J are trimmed by 7 bases and 5 bases, and the gene matches miss 9 bases of the junction. Preparation of the library involved 5' RACE. The reads were generated on an Illumina HiSeq 2500. A second roughly 7 to 11 cycle PCR used a sample-barcoded 5' primer and a J-beta primer mix. Each TCR beta cDNA molecule received a unique molecular identifier from a template-switch 5' adaptor carrying 12 random nucleotides. At least 2.5 million CDR3-containing paired-end reads were obtained from each sample. First-strand cDNA synthesis was performed from all RNA using the Mint cDNA synthesis kit, with priming by a TRBC-specific oligonucleotide. After uracil-DNA glycosylase treatment, a first 18-cycle PCR used universal primers M1SS and BC2_uni_R on all cDNA. Concerning the study's data processing: Each sample was normalized by randomly selecting 1 million high-quality reads, each carrying a distinct molecular identifier. Reads with shared molecular identifiers were discarded instead of being binned into consensus sequences. MiTCR, set to a Q25 quality threshold and the strictest error-elimination algorithm, was used for CDR3 identification, clonotype clustering and error correction. A nonparametric unseen species model with Euler transformation was used to estimate a lower bound on total TCR beta diversity. The public reads were reanalyzed by TCRdb: fastp trimming at Q25, MiXCR alignment, in-frame beta chains only. Rows are unified per CDR3 protein, each entry keeping the most common DNA and genes. Clone size and V and J calls follow TCRdb, not the original study. This sample gives fewer than 900,000 distinct CDR3 sequences in total; roughly 43% of them show up just once. Of the sample, 20% to 25% is held by the ten largest clones.

As to this clonotype: Its binding antigen is unknown. The record has no base qualities; no much larger clone is one base away.

The sequencing sample was made of blood. The TCR originated in a woman aged 55-69 years in good health. The chain uses TRBV6-5 and TRBJ2-7, with 12 middle bases fitting TRBD1. This receptor carries the CDR3 CASTTPGQGANEQYF. DNA sequence: TGTGCCAGCACCACGCCGGGACAGGGGGCAAACGAGCAGTACTTC.